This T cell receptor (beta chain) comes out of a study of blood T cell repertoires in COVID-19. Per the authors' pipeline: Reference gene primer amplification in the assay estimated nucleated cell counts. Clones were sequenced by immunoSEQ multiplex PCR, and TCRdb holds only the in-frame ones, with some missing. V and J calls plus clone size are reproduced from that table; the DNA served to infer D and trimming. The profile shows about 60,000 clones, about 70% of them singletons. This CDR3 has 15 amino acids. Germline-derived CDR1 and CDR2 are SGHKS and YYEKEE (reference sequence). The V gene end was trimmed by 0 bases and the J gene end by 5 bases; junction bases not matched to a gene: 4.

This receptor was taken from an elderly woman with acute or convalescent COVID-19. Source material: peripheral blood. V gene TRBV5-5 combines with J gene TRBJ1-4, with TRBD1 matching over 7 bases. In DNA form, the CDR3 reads TGTGCCAGCAGCTTGGTAGTGGGACAGAATGAAAAACTGTTTTTT. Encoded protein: CASSLVVGQNEKLFF.